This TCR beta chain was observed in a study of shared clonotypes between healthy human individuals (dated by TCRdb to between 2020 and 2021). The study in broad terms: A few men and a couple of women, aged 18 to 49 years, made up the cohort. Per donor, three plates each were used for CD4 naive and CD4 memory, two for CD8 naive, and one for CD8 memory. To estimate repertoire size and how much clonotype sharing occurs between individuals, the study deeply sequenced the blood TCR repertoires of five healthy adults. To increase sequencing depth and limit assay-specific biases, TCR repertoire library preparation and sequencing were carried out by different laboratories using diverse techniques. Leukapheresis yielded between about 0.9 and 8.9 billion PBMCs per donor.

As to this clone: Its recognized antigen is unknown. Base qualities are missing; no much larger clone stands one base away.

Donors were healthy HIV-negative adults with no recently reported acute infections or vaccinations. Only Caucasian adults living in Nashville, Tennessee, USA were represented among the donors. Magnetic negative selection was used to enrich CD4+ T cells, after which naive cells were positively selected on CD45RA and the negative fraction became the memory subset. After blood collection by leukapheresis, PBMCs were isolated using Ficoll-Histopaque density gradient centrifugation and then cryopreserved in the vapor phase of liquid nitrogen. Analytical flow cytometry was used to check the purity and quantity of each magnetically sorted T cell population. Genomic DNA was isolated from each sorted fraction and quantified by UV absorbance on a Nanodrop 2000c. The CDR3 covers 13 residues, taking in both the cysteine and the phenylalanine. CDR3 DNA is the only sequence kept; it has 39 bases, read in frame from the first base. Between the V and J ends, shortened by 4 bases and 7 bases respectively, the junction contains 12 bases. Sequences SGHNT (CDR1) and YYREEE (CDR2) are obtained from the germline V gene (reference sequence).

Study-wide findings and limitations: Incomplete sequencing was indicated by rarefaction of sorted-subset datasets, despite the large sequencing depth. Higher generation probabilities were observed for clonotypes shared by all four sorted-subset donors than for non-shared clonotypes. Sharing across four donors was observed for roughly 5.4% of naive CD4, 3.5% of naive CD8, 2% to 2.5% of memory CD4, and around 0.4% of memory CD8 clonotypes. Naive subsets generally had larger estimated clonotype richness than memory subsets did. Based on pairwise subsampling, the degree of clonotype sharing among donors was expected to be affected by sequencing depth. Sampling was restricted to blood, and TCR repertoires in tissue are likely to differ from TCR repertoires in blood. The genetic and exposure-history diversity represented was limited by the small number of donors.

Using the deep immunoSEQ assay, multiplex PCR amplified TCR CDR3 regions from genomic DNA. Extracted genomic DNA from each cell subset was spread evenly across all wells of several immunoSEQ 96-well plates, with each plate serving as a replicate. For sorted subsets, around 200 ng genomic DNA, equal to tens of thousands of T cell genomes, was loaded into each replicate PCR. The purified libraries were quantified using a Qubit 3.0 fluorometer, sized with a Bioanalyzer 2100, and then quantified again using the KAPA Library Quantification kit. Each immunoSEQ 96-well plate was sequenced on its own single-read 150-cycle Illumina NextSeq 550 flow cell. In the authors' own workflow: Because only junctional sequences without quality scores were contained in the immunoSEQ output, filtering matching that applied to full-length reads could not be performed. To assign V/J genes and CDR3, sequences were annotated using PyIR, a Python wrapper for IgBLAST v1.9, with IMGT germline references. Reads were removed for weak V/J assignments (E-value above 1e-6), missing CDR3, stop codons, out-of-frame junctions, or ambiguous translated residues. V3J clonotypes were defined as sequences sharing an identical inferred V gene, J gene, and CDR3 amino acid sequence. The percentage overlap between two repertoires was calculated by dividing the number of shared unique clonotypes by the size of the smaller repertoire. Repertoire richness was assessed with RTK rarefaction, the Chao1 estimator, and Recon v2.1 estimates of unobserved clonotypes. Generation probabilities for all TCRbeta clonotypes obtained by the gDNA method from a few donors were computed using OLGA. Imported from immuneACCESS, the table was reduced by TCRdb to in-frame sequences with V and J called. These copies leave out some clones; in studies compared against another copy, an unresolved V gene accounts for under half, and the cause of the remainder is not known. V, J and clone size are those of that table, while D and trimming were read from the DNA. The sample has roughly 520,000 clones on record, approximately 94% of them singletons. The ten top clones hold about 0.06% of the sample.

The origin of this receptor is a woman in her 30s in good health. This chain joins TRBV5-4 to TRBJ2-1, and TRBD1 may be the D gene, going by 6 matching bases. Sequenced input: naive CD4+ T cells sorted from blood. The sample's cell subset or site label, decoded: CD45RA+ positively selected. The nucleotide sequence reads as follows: TGTGCCAGCAGCCCTACAGGGTTTAATGAGCAGTTCTTC. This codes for CASSPTGFNEQFF.